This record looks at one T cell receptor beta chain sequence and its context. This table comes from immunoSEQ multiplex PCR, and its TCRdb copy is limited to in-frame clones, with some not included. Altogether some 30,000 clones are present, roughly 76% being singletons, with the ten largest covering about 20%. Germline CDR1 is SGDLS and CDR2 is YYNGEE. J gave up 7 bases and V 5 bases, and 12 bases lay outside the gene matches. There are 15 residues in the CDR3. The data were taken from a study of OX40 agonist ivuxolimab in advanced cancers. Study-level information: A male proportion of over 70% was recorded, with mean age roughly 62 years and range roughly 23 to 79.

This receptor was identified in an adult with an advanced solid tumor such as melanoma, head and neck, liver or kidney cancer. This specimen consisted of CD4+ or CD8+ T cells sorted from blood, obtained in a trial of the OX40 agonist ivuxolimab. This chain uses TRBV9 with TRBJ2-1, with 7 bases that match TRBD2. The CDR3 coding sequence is TGTGCCAGCAGTGCCTGGGGGGAGGGCCTGAATGAGCAGTTCTTC. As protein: CASSAWGEGLNEQFF.